Below, 29 T cell receptor beta chains from the same sample are listed, as sequenced in a study of vaccination and CD4 T cells after COVID-19. Treatment described: 10-day PBMC culture with coronavirus spike peptide pools or control peptides (ViraFEST assay). These receptors' antigens are unknown. Sequencing of the DNA from cultured CD4+ T cells was carried out with the Oncomine TCR Beta short-read assay. TCRdb re-called the PCR reads with MiXCR, one entry per CDR3 protein. Seen here are fewer than 15,000 distinct CDR3 sequences, 35% observed once, and the top ten hold around 10%. The sample consisted of CD4+ T cells from blood, cultured in vitro. These receptors originate from a human donor who had recovered from COVID-19.

This chain connects TRBV20-1 to TRBJ2-5, with unresolved D. Germline CDR1 and CDR2: DFQATT and SNEGSKA (reference sequence). The CDR3 runs to 14 residues. V was trimmed by 3 bases and J by 0 bases, leaving 11 bases between them. CDR3 in amino acids: CSASWQPYQETQYF. CDR3 nucleotides: TGCAGTGCTAGTTGGCAGCCGTACCAAGAGACCCAGTACTTC.

This clonotype qualifies as medium-sized. This chain joins TRBV7-2 and TRBJ1-5; D is ambiguous. The CDR3 consists of 16 residues. V lost 1 base, J lost 2 bases, and 12 bases lay in between. Germline V gene lookup returns CDR1 SGHTA and CDR2 FQGNSA. The CDR3 DNA sequence: TGTGCCAGCAGCTTAGGGCACCGAGGCGGCAATCAGCCCCAGCATTTT. It is translated as CASSLGHRGGNQPQHF.

This clonotype was counted between two and nine times. This chain uses TRBV6-5 with TRBJ2-1, with D unresolved. This CDR3 comprises 15 residues. V lost 0 bases and J 2 bases, leaving 8 bases between the germline ends. The V gene's germline CDR1 is MNHEY and CDR2 SVGAGI. CDR3: CASSYSTRTYNEQFF. For the CDR3, the DNA is TGTGCCAGCAGTTACTCGACAAGAACCTACAATGAGCAGTTCTTC.

This clonotype appeared a few times. The CDR3 DNA is TGCAGTGCCAGATATAGCGGGACGTCAGATACGCAGTATTTT. Translating it yields CSARYSGTSDTQYF. The rearrangement uses TRBV20-1 and TRBJ2-3, with 8 bases that match TRBD2. This CDR3 region has 14 residues. V lost 6 bases, J lost 4 bases, and 9 bases stayed unmatched. From germline, CDR1 is DFQATT and CDR2 SNEGSKA (reference sequence).

The chain has TRBV19 and TRBJ2-5, with unresolved D. CDR1 is LNHDA, CDR2 SQIVND, per germline (reference sequence). V lost 6 bases and J 7 bases, leaving 18 bases between the germline ends. The CDR3 consists of 14 residues. The CDR3 nucleotides are TGTGCCAGTAGCAACGACCCGAGTCTAGGGACCCAGTACTTC. It translates to CASSNDPSLGTQYF.

CDR3 nucleotide sequence: TGCAGTGCTTCGCGAGACTTGGGCGAGCAGTACTTC. This encodes CSASRDLGEQYF. The gene calls are TRBV20-1 and TRBJ2-7; D not resolved. Germline CDR1 is DFQATT and CDR2 is SNEGSKA (reference sequence). V was shortened by 5 bases and J by 6 bases, with 14 bases between the two germline ends. There are 12 residues in the CDR3.

J is TRBJ2-2 and V is TRBV11-3; TRBD2 is a possible D gene (5 bases). Germline V CDR1 and CDR2: SGHNT, YENEEA. Trimming stripped 2 bases from V and 4 bases from J, with 14 bases between. This CDR3 has 16 amino acids. This CDR3 reads CASSLIYGESTGELFF. The CDR3, as DNA: TGTGCCAGCAGCTTAATCTACGGGGAATCCACCGGGGAGCTGTTTTTT.

This clonotype was seen a handful of times. The chain links TRBV7-9 to TRBJ2-5, with D perhaps TRBD1 (6 bases). Germline-derived CDR1 and CDR2 are SEHNR and FQNEAQ (reference sequence). The CDR3 is 15 amino acids. The ends were cut back, 6 bases at V and 2 bases at J, with 16 bases in the middle. As DNA, the CDR3 is TGTGCCAGCAGAAACACACAGGGCCCGCAAGAGACCCAGTACTTC. Its protein product is CASRNTQGPQETQYF.

The V and J genes are TRBV10-3 and TRBJ2-7; D is unresolved. The V gene lost 2 bases and the J gene lost 3 bases, with 14 bases spanning the gap. The CDR3 is 15 residues long. Germline V lookup: CDR1 ENHRY, CDR2 SYGVKD. In DNA, the CDR3 is TGTGCCATCAGTGAGGGGGATGGCCGCTACTACGAGCAGTACTTC. It codes for CAISEGDGRYYEQYF.

The rearrangement uses TRBV2 and TRBJ1-6; no clear D gene. V gave up 1 base and J gave up 6 bases, with 10 bases separating them. The CDR3 extends over 15 amino acids. Germline V CDR1 and CDR2: SNHLY, FYNNEI. DNA of the CDR3: TGTGCCAGCAGTGAAGGAGTGGCGCTTAATTCACCCCTCCACTTT. It encodes CASSEGVALNSPLHF.

There are a few counts of this clonotype. The chain combines TRBV24-1 with TRBJ2-3; D may be TRBD1 (5 bases). Germline V gene data show CDR1 as KGHDR and CDR2 as SFDVKD. With 4 bases removed from V and 6 bases from J, the gap between germline ends came to 16 bases. The CDR3 consists of 15 residues. The CDR3 sequence is CATSDRQKLRDTQYF. The CDR3 DNA reads as TGTGCCACCAGTGACAGACAGAAGCTTCGGGATACGCAGTATTTT.

This chain uses TRBV20-1 with TRBJ2-1; no clear D gene. The CDR3 spans 10 residues. CDR1 and CDR2 (germline): DFQATT, SNEGSKA (reference sequence). V was cut by 5 bases and J by 4 bases, with 3 bases left in between. The chain's CDR3 is CSAQYNEQFF. In DNA, the CDR3 is TGCAGTGCTCAATACAATGAGCAGTTCTTC.

This rearrangement joins TRBV20-1 to TRBJ2-7; tentatively, D is TRBD2 (5 bases). CDR1 and CDR2 (germline): DFQATT, SNEGSKA (reference sequence). Trimming left V 3 bases short and J 9 bases short, with 15 bases between. The CDR3 runs to 12 residues. Written as DNA, the CDR3 is TGCAGTGCTAGCCGTACTAGTTCTCCGCAGTACTTC. Translation gives CSASRTSSPQYF.

The J gene is TRBJ2-7, the V gene TRBV30; D may correspond to TRBD1 or TRBD2 (5 bases each). V was trimmed by 2 bases and J by 2 bases, leaving 16 bases between them. The CDR3 has 15 amino acids. CDR1 GTSNPN and CDR2 SVGIG come from the germline V gene (reference sequence). CDR3 coding DNA: TGTGCCTGGAGTCCCGGGACCGAAGGTACCTACGAGCAGTACTTC. As protein: CAWSPGTEGTYEQYF.

The chain recombines TRBV18 with TRBJ2-5, with 9 bases lining up with TRBD1. The germline V gene encodes CDR1 KGHSH and CDR2 LQKENI. V lost 3 bases to trimming and J lost 4 bases; unmatched junction nucleotides: 18. CDR3 size: 19 residues. DNA of the CDR3: TGTGCCAGCTCACCCAACGTCCCGGGACAGGGCCTAGTCCTAGAGACCCAGTACTTC. It codes for CASSPNVPGQGLVLETQYF.

This clonotype showed up just a few times. This chain joins TRBV15 and TRBJ1-4; TRBD1 might be the D (5 bases). CDR1 and CDR2 from the germline V gene are LNHNV and YYDKDF (reference sequence). This CDR3 has 15 amino acids. V was shortened by 8 bases and J by 7 bases, with 20 bases between the two germline ends. The CDR3, as DNA: TGTGCCACCCATAGGGGAAACCCGGAGAGTGAAAAACTGTTTTTT. Amino acid sequence: CATHRGNPESEKLFF.

This clonotype has a handful of counts. This chain joins TRBV15 and TRBJ1-6; tentatively, D is TRBD1 (6 bases). V was shortened by 0 bases and J by 10 bases, with 13 bases between the two germline ends. Germline-derived CDR1 and CDR2 are LNHNV and YYDKDF (reference sequence). This CDR3 region has 15 residues. CDR3 DNA sequence: TGTGCCACCAGCAGAGATCCTGGGGGCCGCTCACCCCTCCACTTT. This encodes CATSRDPGGRSPLHF.

The V gene is TRBV5-1, the J gene TRBJ2-7, with 10 bases that match TRBD2. Trimming removed 4 bases from V and 2 bases from J; junction bases left unmatched: 0. The CDR3 has 13 residues. Germline lookup yields CDR1 SGHRS and CDR2 YFSETQ. The DNA of the CDR3 is TGCGCCAGCAGCACTAGCGGGACCTACGAGCAGTACTTC. Translation: CASSTSGTYEQYF.

This clonotype has only one observation. The J gene is TRBJ2-3, the V gene TRBV2; weak D call: TRBD1 (6 bases). The germline V gene has CDR1 SNHLY and CDR2 FYNNEI. Trimming pared 4 bases from V and 3 bases from J, leaving 20 bases between. The length of the CDR3 is 17 residues. CDR3 coding DNA: TGTGCCAGCAGTGTTGTGGCCGGGACAACTAGGACAGATACGCAGTATTTT. Encoded protein: CASSVVAGTTRTDTQYF.

The genes are TRBV2 and TRBJ2-3; D is undetermined. This CDR3 comprises 14 residues. CDR1 is SNHLY and CDR2 is FYNNEI in the germline V gene. V dropped 5 bases and J dropped 2 bases, with 11 bases sitting between them. CDR3 sequence (DNA): TGTGCCAGCAGTAACACTAAACCCACAGATACGCAGTATTTT. Translated: CASSNTKPTDTQYF.

The chain is built from TRBV6-1 and TRBJ1-6; TRBD1 matches at 9 bases. Germline CDR1 and CDR2: MNHNS and SASEGT. V was clipped by 2 bases and J by 7 bases; unmatched bases: 6. The CDR3 has 16 residues. For the CDR3, the DNA is TGTGCCAGCAGTGAATCCATTGGACAGGGGAATTCACCCCTCCACTTT. Translating gives CASSESIGQGNSPLHF.

The rearrangement joins TRBV29-1 to TRBJ2-7; D may be TRBD1 (6 bases). V was pared by 5 bases and J by 2 bases, with 13 bases between. This CDR3 spans 13 amino acids. The germline V gene has CDR1 SQVTM and CDR2 ANQGSEA. This CDR3 reads CSVFSDRTYEQYF. CDR3 nucleotide sequence: TGCAGCGTTTTCTCGGACAGAACCTACGAGCAGTACTTC.

This chain connects TRBV9 to TRBJ2-3; a weak D match, TRBD2 (5 bases). The CDR3 totals 14 residues. The germline gives CDR1 SGDLS, CDR2 YYNGEE. The V and J ends lost 2 bases and 8 bases respectively, with 15 bases between them. The chain's CDR3 is CASSVSGFLGTQYF. The CDR3 DNA reads TGTGCCAGCAGCGTGAGCGGATTTCTTGGTACGCAGTATTTT.

The chain is built from TRBV20-1 and TRBJ2-1, with 9 bases fitting TRBD2. This CDR3 spans 14 amino acids. Germline trimming cut 4 bases from V and 6 bases from J; bases unmatched to any gene: 7. Looked up from germline, CDR1 is DFQATT and CDR2 is SNEGSKA (reference sequence). CDR3: CSAKLAGLVNEQFF. The CDR3 nucleotides read TGCAGTGCTAAACTAGCGGGTCTAGTCAATGAGCAGTTCTTC.

In its sample, this clonotype was seen a few times. This chain connects TRBV24-1 to TRBJ2-2, with D possibly TRBD1 on 5 matching bases. V dropped 2 bases and J dropped 2 bases, with 11 bases sitting between them. Per the germline V gene, CDR1 is KGHDR and CDR2 is SFDVKD. This CDR3 region has 16 residues. CDR3 sequence: CATSDSWGRNTGELFF. For the CDR3, the DNA is TGTGCCACCAGTGATTCTTGGGGCAGAAACACCGGGGAGCTGTTTTTT.

This clonotype was detected only a few times. The CDR3 is CASSLGQEPYEQYF. CDR3 bases: TGTGCCAGCAGCTTAGGACAGGAACCCTACGAGCAGTACTTC. The chain links TRBV7-2 to TRBJ2-7, with D possibly being TRBD1 (6 bases). The V and J ends lost 1 base and 2 bases respectively, with 9 bases between them. Germline CDR1 is SGHTA and CDR2 is FQGNSA. The CDR3 consists of 14 residues.

The V and J genes are TRBV6-1 and TRBJ1-2; no reliable D call. V was shortened by 0 bases and J by 3 bases, with 8 bases between the two germline ends. CDR1 and CDR2 from the germline V gene are MNHNS and SASEGT. The CDR3 runs to 14 residues. CDR3 region: CASSEAVVDYGYTF. The CDR3 coding sequence is TGTGCCAGCAGTGAAGCGGTAGTGGACTATGGCTACACCTTC.

The V call is TRBV6-1, the J call TRBJ2-5; no clear D. The V and J ends lost 4 bases and 8 bases respectively, with 5 bases between them. The CDR3 runs 10 residues. Germline-derived CDR1 and CDR2 are MNHNS and SASEGT. In nucleotides, the CDR3 is TGTGCCAGCAGTGTAGGCACCCAGTACTTC. Translated, it gives CASSVGTQYF.

The chain uses TRBV25-1 and TRBJ2-7, with TRBD1 identical over 8 bases. The germline CDR1 and CDR2 sequences are MGHDK and SYGVNS. The CDR3 covers 15 residues. After removal of 5 bases from V and 1 base from J, the junction contained 7 bases not matched to a gene. Here the CDR3 reads CASSPANRGSYEQYF. The CDR3 DNA reads TGTGCCAGCAGTCCCGCCAACAGGGGGTCCTACGAGCAGTACTTC.